One sample yielded the 14 T cell receptor beta chains listed below, sequenced in a study of tumor-infiltrating lymphocytes in primary liver carcinoma. Starting material for RNA and DNA co-extraction consisted of 20-30 mg of unsorted bulk tissue. Total RNA amounting to 500 ng was the source from which TCR beta cDNA was made with a constant-region primer. Each TCR beta library was derived from three nested multiplex PCR rounds that employed slightly modified ARM-PCR. For 10 cycles apiece, the opening two PCR rounds ran with TRBV1-TRBV30 forward primers and a C-beta reverse primer. Via MiXCR, TCRdb re-called the multiplex PCR reads, giving one row per CDR3 protein. The sample carries 60,000 to 90,000 distinct CDR3 sequences, 55% to 75% recorded once. Sequencing input: liver tumor tissue from sampling region 4. Subset reported: tumor region T4, right-lateral pole. These receptors were taken from a man aged 35 to 55 with primary liver carcinoma and hepatitis B virus infection.

Only a few counts were recorded for this clonotype. This sequence joins TRBV5-1 and TRBJ2-3, with D possibly matching TRBD1 (6 bases). The end of the DNA is better explained by TRBJ1-5, so the J call may be wrong. The V gene's germline CDR1 is SGHRS and CDR2 YFSETQ. The CDR3 is made up of 12 amino acids. CDR3 sequence reads: CASRGQLDTQHF. The CDR3 DNA is TGCGCCAGCAGAGGACAGCTAGATACGCAGCATTTT.

The sample holds one count of this clonotype. The CDR3 carries no conserved terminal phenylalanine or tryptophan, so it likely arises from a read error. The DNA is omitted, as the CDR3 cannot be located on it reliably, and the CDR3 follows TCRdb's listing. The J gene is TRBJ2-5, the V gene TRBV11-2; TRBD2, the D gene given by the table, was not confirmed from the DNA. The length of the CDR3 is 12 amino acids, counting both ends. Germline V gene data show CDR1 as SGHAT and CDR2 as FQNNGV. The CDR3 reads CASSLMGGTQYL.

Comments on this clonotype: At one of its ends the junction is not consistent with the germline gene, which may arise from a read error. The chain joins TRBV12-3 or TRBV12-4 to TRBJ1-5; D is unresolved. The length of the CDR3 is 14 residues. CDR3 region: CASSATVSSQPQHF. In nucleotides, the CDR3 is TGTGCCAGCAGTGCAACGGTTAGCAGTCAGCCCCAGCATTTT.

This clonotype was seen just once. A much larger clone is a single base away; this may be a read error. This chain connects TRBV7-9 to TRBJ1-1; 8 positions match TRBD1. There are 12 residues in the CDR3. J was trimmed by 8 bases and V by 3 bases; bases with no gene match: 2. Germline V gene sequence: CDR1 SEHNR, CDR2 FQNEAQ (reference sequence). The chain's CDR3 is CASSLDRVEAFF. The CDR3 DNA is TGTGCCAGCAGCTTGGACAGGGTCGAAGCTTTCTTT.

On this clonotype itself: Sequence at one end of the junction differs from germline and may be a read error. The chain uses TRBV12-5 and TRBJ2-2; 10 bases align to TRBD1. Per the germline V gene, CDR1 is LGHNT and CDR2 is FRNRAP. This CDR3 comprises 16 residues. CDR3 sequence: CASGLRDRGYTGELLF. DNA of the CDR3: TGTGCTAGTGGTTTGAGGGACAGGGGATACACCGGGGAGCTGTTGTTT. The whole variable domain, remainder taken from reference TRBV12-5 and TRBJ2-2, is DARVTQTPRHKVTEMGQEVTMRCQPILGHNTVFWYRQTMMQGLELLAYFRNRAPLDDSGMPKDRFSAEMPDATLATLKIQPSEPRDSAVYFCASGLRDRGYTGELLFGEGSRLTVL.

V usage is TRBV5-6 and J usage is TRBJ1-1; weak D call: TRBD1 (5 bases). V was trimmed by 5 bases and J by 4 bases, leaving 18 bases between them. Germline V gene lookup returns CDR1 SGHDT and CDR2 YYEEEE. CDR3 length equals 15 residues. CDR3 in amino acids: CASSRGSDSSTEAFF. The CDR3 DNA is TGTGCCAGCAGTAGGGGCTCAGACTCGAGCACTGAAGCTTTCTTT.

This chain uses TRBV5-4 with TRBJ2-1; D is tentatively TRBD1 or TRBD2 (5 bases each). Germline CDR1 is SGHNT and CDR2 is YYREEE (reference sequence). The CDR3 spans 15 residues. V was shortened by 5 bases and J by 9 bases, with 21 bases between the two germline ends. The DNA of the CDR3 is TGTGCCAGCAGAGGCTACCGGGACGCCTGGCGTGAGCAGTTCTTC. This translates into CASRGYRDAWREQFF.

Worth noting for this clonotype: The junction shows a germline mismatch at one end, possibly a read error. The V and J genes are TRBV29-1 and TRBJ1-3; a weak D match, TRBD1 (5 bases). CDR1 and CDR2 (germline): SQVTM, ANQGSEA. The CDR3 length is 14 residues. This chain's CDR3 is CGVGGTQDGNTIYF. The CDR3 DNA reads as TGCGGCGTTGGTGGAACACAGGACGGAAACACCATATATTTT.

In the case of this clonotype: Since a much larger clone is just one base distant, this may be a read error. The V call is TRBV28, the J call TRBJ1-2; 8 bases map to TRBD1. The CDR3 is 11 residues long. Germline V gene sequence: CDR1 MDHEN, CDR2 SYDVKM. V was pared by 11 bases and J by 8 bases, with 7 bases of the junction left unmatched. The CDR3 nucleotides read TGTGCCGGCGGCCAGGGGGCGGGCTACACCTTC. Translated: CAGGQGAGYTF.

This clonotype was detected many times. V gene TRBV6-5 combines with J gene TRBJ1-5; D is unclear. Germline CDR1 reads MNHEY; CDR2 reads SVGAGI. This CDR3 comprises 14 residues. Trimming took 5 bases from V and 7 from J, leaving 15 bases between them. CDR3 amino acids: CASSRVKGSQPQHF. In DNA form, the CDR3 reads TGTGCCAGCAGTCGAGTCAAGGGATCGCAGCCCCAGCATTTT.

This clonotype was picked up many times. The chain links TRBV29-1 to TRBJ2-5; perhaps TRBD2 as D (5 bases). CDR3 size: 16 residues. V was clipped by 8 bases and J by 4 bases, with 26 bases between them. Germline CDR1 is SQVTM and CDR2 is ANQGSEA. The CDR3: CSTEARRGPGGETQYF. Here the CDR3 DNA reads TGCAGCACCGAGGCCCGACGTGGGCCTGGAGGAGAGACCCAGTACTTC.

Details on this clonotype: The missing conserved phenylalanine or tryptophan at the end of this CDR3 makes a read error likely. The genes are TRBV7-8 and TRBJ1-2; no firm D call. Germline lookup yields CDR1 SGHVS and CDR2 FQNEAQ. The CDR3 is made up of 14 amino acids. Trimming left V 0 bases short and J 0 bases short, with 5 bases between. The CDR3 bases are TGTGCCAGCAGCTTAGCGGGGACTAACTATGGCTACACCATC. It specifies CASSLAGTNYGYTI.

This clonotype was recorded a few times. Relative to the germline gene, one junction end is altered; a read error may explain this. The chain combines TRBV5-1 with TRBJ1-5; D possibly corresponds to TRBD1 (6 bases). The germline V gene encodes CDR1 SGHRS and CDR2 YFSETQ. The CDR3 is 15 residues long. The DNA for the CDR3 is TGCGCCAGCGGCTTGGGAACAGGGACGGATCAGCCCCAGCATTTT. Amino acid sequence: CASGLGTGTDQPQHF.

A note on this clonotype: Compared with germline, one end of the junction differs, possibly owing to a read error. This chain uses TRBV14 with TRBJ1-2; D may be TRBD1 (5 bases). This CDR3 is built from 14 residues. CDR1 is SGHDN, CDR2 FVKESK, per germline. The CDR3 loop is CASSQAGGDYGYAF. CDR3 nucleotides: TGTGCCAGCAGCCAAGCCGGGGGTGACTATGGCTACGCCTTC.